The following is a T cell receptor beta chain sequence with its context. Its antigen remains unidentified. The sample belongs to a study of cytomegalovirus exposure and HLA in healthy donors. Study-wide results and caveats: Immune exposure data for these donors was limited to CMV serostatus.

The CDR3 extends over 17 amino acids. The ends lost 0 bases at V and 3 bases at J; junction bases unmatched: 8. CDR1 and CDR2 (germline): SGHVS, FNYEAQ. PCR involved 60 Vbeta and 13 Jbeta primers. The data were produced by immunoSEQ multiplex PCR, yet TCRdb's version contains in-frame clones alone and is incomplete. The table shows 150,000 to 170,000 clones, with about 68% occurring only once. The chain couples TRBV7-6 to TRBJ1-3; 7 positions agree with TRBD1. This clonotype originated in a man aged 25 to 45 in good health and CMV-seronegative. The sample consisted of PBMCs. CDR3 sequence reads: CASSLATTGAGGNTIYF. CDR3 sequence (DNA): TGTGCCAGCAGCTTAGCGACCACAGGGGCTGGTGGAAACACCATATATTTT.